These T cell receptor beta chains were read from a single sample in a study of siplizumab effects on memory and regulatory T cells. TCRdb keeps only in-frame clones here, not all; method: immunoSEQ multiplex PCR. The sample contains over 100,000 clones, 90% to 95% of which appear only once. The sample was non-Treg CD4+ T cells sorted from blood. Receptors originate from a human donor in good health. The CDR3 runs from the conserved cysteine through the conserved F or W. A D gene is named only where the DNA matches it firmly. Some rows mark clone size as missing; the rest say once, few, many or name a class of expanded clone.

d_gene,j_gene,v_gene,abundance,CDR3aa,CDR3nt
TRBD1,TRBJ1-6,TRBV12-5,NA,CASGTGWDNSPLHF,TGTGCTAGTGGGACAGGGTGGGATAATTCACCCCTCCACTTT
NA,TRBJ2-6,TRBV11-1,NA,CASSLAGVRSGANVLTF,TGTGCCAGCAGCTTAGCGGGTGTACGCTCTGGGGCCAACGTCCTGACTTTC
NA,TRBJ2-7,TRBV2,NA,CASSAAPGARGHEQYF,TGTGCCAGCAGTGCAGCCCCAGGTGCCCGGGGCCACGAGCAGTACTTC
NA,TRBJ1-2,TRBV19,once,CASSIPRTPRDNYGYTF,TGTGCCAGTAGTATTCCCAGGACCCCGCGCGACAACTATGGCTACACCTTC
TRBD1,TRBJ2-2,TRBV6-1,NA,CASSEPFRGTGTANSGELFF,TGTGCCAGCAGTGAACCTTTTCGAGGGACAGGGACCGCGAACAGCGGGGAGCTGTTTTTT
NA,TRBJ2-7,TRBV9,NA,CASSVGGTQAYEQYF,TGTGCCAGCAGCGTAGGTGGGACTCAGGCCTACGAGCAGTACTTC
TRBD1,TRBJ2-4,TRBV11-2,once,CASSRRPTGKPKNIQYF,TGTGCCAGCAGCCGCCGACCGACAGGGAAGCCCAAAAACATTCAGTACTTC
TRBD1,TRBJ1-4,TRBV6-6,NA,CASRSGQGAVKKLFF,TGTGCCAGCAGGTCGGGACAGGGGGCTGTTAAAAAACTGTTTTTT
NA,TRBJ2-7,TRBV27,NA,CASSFQNAYEQYF,TGTGCCAGCAGTTTTCAAAACGCCTACGAGCAGTACTTC
NA,TRBJ1-2,TRBV7-8,NA,CASSLEGGGTANYGYTF,TGTGCCAGCAGCTTAGAAGGAGGGGGAACGGCTAACTATGGCTACACCTTC
TRBD1,TRBJ2-5,TRBV4-1,NA,CASRRIQGKAQETQYF,TGCGCCAGCAGGAGGATACAGGGGAAAGCCCAAGAGACCCAGTACTTC
NA,TRBJ1-4,TRBV30,NA,CAWSLGLDEKLFF,TGTGCCTGGAGTTTGGGGTTGGATGAAAAACTGTTTTTT
TRBD2,TRBJ2-1,TRBV7-2,NA,CASRGLSGVSYNEQFF,TGTGCCAGCAGGGGCCTCAGCGGGGTCTCCTACAATGAGCAGTTCTTC
NA,TRBJ1-1,TRBV5-1,NA,CASSWSSGNTEAFF,TGCGCCAGCAGTTGGTCATCAGGGAACACTGAAGCTTTCTTT
NA,TRBJ2-3,TRBV6-1,NA,CASSEANAAPDTQYF,TGTGCCAGCAGTGAAGCAAATGCAGCCCCAGATACGCAGTATTTT
NA,TRBJ2-7,TRBV28,NA,CASSPGGTFLSSYEQYF,TGTGCCAGCAGCCCTGGGGGGACTTTTCTCTCCTCCTACGAGCAGTACTTC
TRBD2,TRBJ2-3,TRBV9,NA,CASSVEPGGIGASTDTQYF,TGTGCCAGCAGCGTAGAACCGGGGGGTATCGGGGCAAGCACAGATACGCAGTATTTT
TRBD1,TRBJ1-5,TRBV27,NA,CASSPGQGRFPGQPQHF,TGTGCCAGCAGTCCAGGACAGGGTAGGTTTCCAGGCCAGCCCCAGCATTTT
TRBD1,TRBJ1-2,TRBV11-3,NA,CASSPRQGNGYTF,TGTGCCAGCAGCCCTAGACAGGGGAATGGCTACACCTTC
TRBD1,TRBJ2-7,TRBV7-8,NA,CASRATRDRVGEQYF,TGTGCCAGCAGAGCGACCCGGGACAGGGTGGGCGAGCAGTACTTC
TRBD1,TRBJ2-5,TRBV7-2,NA,CASRQGLQETQYF,TGTGCCAGCCGACAGGGGCTACAAGAGACCCAGTACTTC
TRBD1,TRBJ1-1,TRBV19,NA,CASSTSATGLGTEAFF,TGTGCCAGTAGTACCTCGGCGACAGGGCTGGGCACTGAAGCTTTCTTT
NA,TRBJ1-1,TRBV7-2,NA,CASSVRVAGTEAFF,TGTGCCAGCAGCGTCCGGGTCGCGGGGACTGAAGCTTTCTTT
NA,TRBJ2-1,TRBV7-3,NA,CASSLTGINEQFF,TGTGCCAGCAGCTTAACGGGCATTAATGAGCAGTTCTTC
NA,TRBJ2-5,TRBV6-6,NA,CASGRGFETQYF,TGTGCCAGCGGTCGAGGTTTCGAGACCCAGTACTTC
TRBD1,TRBJ2-2,TRBV5-4,NA,CASKRDRGPTAGELFF,TGTGCCAGCAAACGGGACAGGGGGCCTACGGCCGGGGAGCTGTTTTTT
NA,TRBJ2-7,TRBV28,once,CASSLFSGEQYF,TGTGCCAGCAGTTTGTTTTCCGGGGAGCAGTACTTC
NA,TRBJ2-7,TRBV23-1,once,CASSQNRVTYEQYF,TGCGCCAGCAGTCAAAACAGGGTTACCTACGAGCAGTACTTC
NA,TRBJ1-1,TRBV6-5,NA,CASSYSLDLNTEAFF,TGTGCCAGCAGTTATAGTCTCGACTTGAACACTGAAGCTTTCTTT
TRBD1,TRBJ2-7,TRBV7-2,once,CASILTGGSYEQYF,TGTGCCAGCATCCTCACAGGGGGTTCCTACGAGCAGTACTTC
NA,TRBJ2-5,TRBV4-1,NA,CATWRETQYF,TGCGCCACTTGGCGAGAGACCCAGTACTTC
NA,TRBJ2-4,TRBV2,once,CASSDRQNSAKNIQYF,TGTGCCAGCAGTGACAGGCAGAACTCGGCCAAAAACATTCAGTACTTC
NA,TRBJ1-6,TRBV6-5,NA,CASSYAGGQGSPLHF,TGTGCCAGCAGTTACGCCGGGGGACAAGGTTCACCCCTCCACTTT
NA,TRBJ2-2,TRBV19,NA,CASSIGGWEINTGELFF,TGTGCCAGTAGTATAGGAGGTTGGGAGATTAACACCGGGGAGCTGTTTTTT
NA,TRBJ2-5,TRBV18,NA,CASSRGNQETQYF,TGTGCCAGCTCACGGGGGAATCAAGAGACCCAGTACTTC
NA,TRBJ2-5,TRBV19,NA,CASSIEGLKTQYF,TGTGCCAGTAGTATAGAAGGCTTAAAGACCCAGTACTTC
NA,TRBJ1-1,TRBV5-1,NA,CASSLQPPAGTEAFF,TGCGCCAGCAGCTTGCAGCCCCCCGCGGGGACTGAAGCTTTCTTT
NA,TRBJ1-3,TRBV2,NA,CASSEGGQAGNTIYF,TGTGCCAGCAGTGAAGGGGGCCAGGCTGGAAACACCATATATTTT
TRBD1,TRBJ2-6,TRBV19,NA,CASKTTGLDYAGANVLTF,TGTGCCAGTAAGACGACAGGGCTCGATTATGCTGGGGCCAACGTCCTGACTTTC
NA,TRBJ1-4,TRBV19,NA,CASSRGPFVREKLFF,TGTGCCAGTAGTAGGGGACCTTTCGTACGGGAAAAACTGTTTTTT
TRBD2,TRBJ2-1,TRBV2,NA,CASRVTSGGAQQFF,TGTGCCAGCAGGGTGACTAGCGGGGGGGCGCAGCAGTTCTTC
NA,TRBJ2-7,TRBV6-5,NA,CASRTWSSEQYF,TGTGCCAGCAGAACGTGGTCTAGCGAGCAGTACTTC
TRBD2,TRBJ2-1,TRBV7-9,NA,CASSALRAGLAGNNEQFF,TGTGCCAGCAGCGCCCTCAGGGCGGGACTAGCGGGGAACAATGAGCAGTTCTTC
TRBD2,TRBJ2-1,TRBV27,NA,CATLAGGFSEQFF,TGTGCCACCCTAGCGGGGGGGTTTAGTGAGCAGTTCTTC
NA,TRBJ1-2,TRBV6-6,NA,CASSYETWGYTF,TGTGCCAGCAGTTACGAGACCTGGGGCTACACCTTC
NA,TRBJ2-5,TRBV5-4,NA,CASSNGQRETQYF,TGTGCCAGCAGCAACGGACAAAGGGAGACCCAGTACTTC
NA,TRBJ2-1,TRBV5-6,NA,CASSLVAWYSSYNEQFF,TGTGCCAGCAGCCTGGTAGCGTGGTACTCATCATACAATGAGCAGTTCTTC
TRBD2,TRBJ2-3,TRBV7-2,NA,CASGRLAGADTQYF,TGTGCCAGCGGTAGACTAGCTGGGGCAGATACGCAGTATTTT
NA,TRBJ2-3,TRBV11-3,NA,CASSRGAVDTQYF,TGTGCCAGCAGCCGGGGGGCCGTAGATACGCAGTATTTT
NA,TRBJ1-1,TRBV14,few,CASSQIRSRTQGEAFF,TGTGCCAGCAGCCAGATTAGGAGTAGGACACAGGGAGAAGCTTTCTTT
NA,TRBJ2-2,TRBV5-4,NA,CASSLSAGPANTGELFF,TGTGCCAGCAGCTTGTCGGCCGGCCCCGCGAACACCGGGGAGCTGTTTTTT
NA,TRBJ2-5,TRBV6-1,NA,CASVPAVGTQYF,TGTGCCAGCGTGCCGGCCGTGGGGACCCAGTACTTC
TRBD2,TRBJ2-2,TRBV5-1,NA,CASSSRGADTGELFF,TGCGCCAGCAGCTCGCGGGGGGCTGACACCGGGGAGCTGTTTTTT
TRBD1,TRBJ1-5,TRBV19,NA,CASSPTGQESQPQHF,TGTGCCAGTAGTCCGACAGGGCAAGAGAGTCAGCCCCAGCATTTT
NA,TRBJ1-1,TRBV2,NA,CASTKSRWNTEAFF,TGTGCCAGCACCAAGAGCAGATGGAACACTGAAGCTTTCTTT
TRBD2,TRBJ2-1,TRBV11-2,NA,CASRLGGRGAGVDEQFF,TGTGCCAGCAGGCTTGGGGGGAGGGGCGCTGGGGTAGATGAGCAGTTCTTC
NA,TRBJ1-2,TRBV19,NA,CASCRHTLDYGYTF,TGTGCCAGCTGTAGACATACCCTAGATTATGGCTACACCTTC